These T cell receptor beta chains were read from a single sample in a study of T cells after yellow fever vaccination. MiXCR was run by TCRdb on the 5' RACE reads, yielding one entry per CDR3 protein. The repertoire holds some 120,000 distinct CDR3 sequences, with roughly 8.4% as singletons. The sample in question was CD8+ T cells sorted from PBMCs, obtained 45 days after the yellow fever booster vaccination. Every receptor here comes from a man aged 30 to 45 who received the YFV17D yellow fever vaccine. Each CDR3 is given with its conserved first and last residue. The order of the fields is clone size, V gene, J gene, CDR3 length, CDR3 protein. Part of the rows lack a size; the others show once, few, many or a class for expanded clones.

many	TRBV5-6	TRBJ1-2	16	CASSLAKELILYGYTF
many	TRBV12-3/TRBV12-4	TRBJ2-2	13	CASSLGQFGELFF
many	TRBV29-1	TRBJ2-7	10	CSVGIYEQYF
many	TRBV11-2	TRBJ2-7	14	CASSSPTGSYEQYF
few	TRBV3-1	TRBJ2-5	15	CASSQEGLHYETQYF
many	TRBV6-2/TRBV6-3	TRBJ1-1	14	CASSHRGGYTEAFF
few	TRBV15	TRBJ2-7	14	CATSPRERAYEQYF
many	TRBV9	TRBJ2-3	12	CASSEETDTQYF
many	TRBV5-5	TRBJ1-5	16	CASSLSSGSAGQPQHF
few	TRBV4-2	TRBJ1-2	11	CASSQDDGYTF
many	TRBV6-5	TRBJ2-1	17	CASSPGTSDSSYNEQFF
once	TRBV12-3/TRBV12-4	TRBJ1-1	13	CASSPGGATEAFF
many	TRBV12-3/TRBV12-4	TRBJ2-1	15	CASSRLAGGLDEQFF
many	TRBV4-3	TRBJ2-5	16	CASSQEWRATEETQYF
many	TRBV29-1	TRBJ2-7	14	CSVSNRDRGYEQYF
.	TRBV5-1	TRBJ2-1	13	CASSFEGGNEQFF
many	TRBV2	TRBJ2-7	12	CASSDRTVEQYF
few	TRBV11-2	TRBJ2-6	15	CASSLYHSGANVLTF
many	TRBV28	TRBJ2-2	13	CASSLLNTGELFF
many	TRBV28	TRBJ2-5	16	CASSLPGHKDQETQYF
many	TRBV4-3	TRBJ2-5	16	CASSQELAGAEETQYF
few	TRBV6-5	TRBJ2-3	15	CASSLFERDTDTQYF
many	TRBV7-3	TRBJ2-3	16	CASSSSFRPGADTQYF
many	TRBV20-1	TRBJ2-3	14	CSAESGAGGDTQYF
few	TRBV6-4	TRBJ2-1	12	CASSATGIEQFF
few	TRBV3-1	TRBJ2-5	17	CASSQDLQGLEQETQYF